Listed here is a single T cell receptor (beta chain). This entry is derived from a study of blood T cell repertoires in COVID-19. Turning to the study itself: T cells, B-cell-depleted T cells, or PBMCs provided the cDNA or gDNA that served as material.

Trimming removed 3 bases at V and 7 bases at J, with 15 bases between. The CDR3 runs to 14 residues. CDR1 SNHLY and CDR2 FYNNEI come from the germline V gene. Original processing methods: From reference gene primer amplification, estimates of nucleated cell counts were derived. Measured with immunoSEQ multiplex PCR; TCRdb has only the in-frame clones, and not every one. V and J calls and clone size are as listed in that table; D and trimming were resolved from the DNA. The sample yields approximately 210,000 clones, 92% seen once. This sequence originates from a man between 25 and 39 years old with acute or convalescent COVID-19. The rearrangement joins TRBV2 to TRBJ1-2; tentative D call: TRBD1 (5 bases). The sample was peripheral blood. The chain's CDR3 is CASSDQGAASGYTF. The CDR3 nucleotides read TGTGCCAGCAGTGATCAGGGCGCTGCTAGTGGCTACACCTTC.